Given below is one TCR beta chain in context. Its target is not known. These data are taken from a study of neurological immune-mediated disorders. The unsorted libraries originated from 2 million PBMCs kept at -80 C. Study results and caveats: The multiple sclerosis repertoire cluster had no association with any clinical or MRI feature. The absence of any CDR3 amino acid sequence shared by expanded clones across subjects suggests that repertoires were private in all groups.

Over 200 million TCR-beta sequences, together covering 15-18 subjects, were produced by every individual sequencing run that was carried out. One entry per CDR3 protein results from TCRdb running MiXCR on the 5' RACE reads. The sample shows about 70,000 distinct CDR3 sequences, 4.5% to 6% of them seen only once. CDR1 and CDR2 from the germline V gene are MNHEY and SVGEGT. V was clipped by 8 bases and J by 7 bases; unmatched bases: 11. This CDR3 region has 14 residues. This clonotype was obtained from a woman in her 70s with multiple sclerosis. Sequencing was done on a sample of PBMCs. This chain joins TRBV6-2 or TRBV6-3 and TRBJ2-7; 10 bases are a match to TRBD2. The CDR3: CASLDGLAGEEQYF. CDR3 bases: TGTGCCAGCCTAGATGGGCTAGCGGGAGAAGAGCAGTACTTC.